Presented here are 3 T cell receptor beta chains from one specimen sequenced in a study of blood T cell repertoires in COVID-19. Clones were read by immunoSEQ multiplex PCR, and TCRdb kept only the in-frame ones, dropping some. The repertoire consists of roughly 140,000 clones, with roughly 84% occurring once and the leading ten covering under 7%. Source material: PBMCs or T cells enriched from blood (not recorded which). The receptors were gathered from a woman between 45 and 60 years old who had been exposed to COVID-19.

V is TRBV10-3 and J is TRBJ2-1; 8 bases align to TRBD2. After removal of 5 bases from V and 5 bases from J, the junction contained 8 bases not matched to a gene. Germline CDR1 reads ENHRY; CDR2 reads SYGVKD. This CDR3 region has 15 residues. DNA of the CDR3: TGTGCCATCAGTCATTCTAGCGGGCAAAACAATGAGCAGTTCTTC. Its translation is CAISHSSGQNNEQFF.

The rearrangement uses TRBV9 and TRBJ1-4; D is perhaps TRBD1 (5 bases). V was shortened by 4 bases and J by 4 bases, with 8 bases between the two germline ends. The CDR3 contains 13 residues. Germline V gene data show CDR1 as SGDLS and CDR2 as YYNGEE. The CDR3 reads CASSRQNNEKLFF. The CDR3 coding sequence is TGTGCCAGCAGCCGACAGAATAATGAAAAACTGTTTTTT.

The chain joins TRBV30 to TRBJ1-2, with 9 bases aligning to TRBD1. Germline loops: CDR1 GTSNPN, CDR2 SVGIG (reference sequence). Trimming cost V 4 bases and J 9 bases; bases outside gene matches: 12. The CDR3 length is 14 residues. This chain's CDR3 is CAWTLGQGYARYTF. The CDR3 coding sequence is TGTGCCTGGACCTTGGGACAGGGATACGCTCGCTACACCTTC.